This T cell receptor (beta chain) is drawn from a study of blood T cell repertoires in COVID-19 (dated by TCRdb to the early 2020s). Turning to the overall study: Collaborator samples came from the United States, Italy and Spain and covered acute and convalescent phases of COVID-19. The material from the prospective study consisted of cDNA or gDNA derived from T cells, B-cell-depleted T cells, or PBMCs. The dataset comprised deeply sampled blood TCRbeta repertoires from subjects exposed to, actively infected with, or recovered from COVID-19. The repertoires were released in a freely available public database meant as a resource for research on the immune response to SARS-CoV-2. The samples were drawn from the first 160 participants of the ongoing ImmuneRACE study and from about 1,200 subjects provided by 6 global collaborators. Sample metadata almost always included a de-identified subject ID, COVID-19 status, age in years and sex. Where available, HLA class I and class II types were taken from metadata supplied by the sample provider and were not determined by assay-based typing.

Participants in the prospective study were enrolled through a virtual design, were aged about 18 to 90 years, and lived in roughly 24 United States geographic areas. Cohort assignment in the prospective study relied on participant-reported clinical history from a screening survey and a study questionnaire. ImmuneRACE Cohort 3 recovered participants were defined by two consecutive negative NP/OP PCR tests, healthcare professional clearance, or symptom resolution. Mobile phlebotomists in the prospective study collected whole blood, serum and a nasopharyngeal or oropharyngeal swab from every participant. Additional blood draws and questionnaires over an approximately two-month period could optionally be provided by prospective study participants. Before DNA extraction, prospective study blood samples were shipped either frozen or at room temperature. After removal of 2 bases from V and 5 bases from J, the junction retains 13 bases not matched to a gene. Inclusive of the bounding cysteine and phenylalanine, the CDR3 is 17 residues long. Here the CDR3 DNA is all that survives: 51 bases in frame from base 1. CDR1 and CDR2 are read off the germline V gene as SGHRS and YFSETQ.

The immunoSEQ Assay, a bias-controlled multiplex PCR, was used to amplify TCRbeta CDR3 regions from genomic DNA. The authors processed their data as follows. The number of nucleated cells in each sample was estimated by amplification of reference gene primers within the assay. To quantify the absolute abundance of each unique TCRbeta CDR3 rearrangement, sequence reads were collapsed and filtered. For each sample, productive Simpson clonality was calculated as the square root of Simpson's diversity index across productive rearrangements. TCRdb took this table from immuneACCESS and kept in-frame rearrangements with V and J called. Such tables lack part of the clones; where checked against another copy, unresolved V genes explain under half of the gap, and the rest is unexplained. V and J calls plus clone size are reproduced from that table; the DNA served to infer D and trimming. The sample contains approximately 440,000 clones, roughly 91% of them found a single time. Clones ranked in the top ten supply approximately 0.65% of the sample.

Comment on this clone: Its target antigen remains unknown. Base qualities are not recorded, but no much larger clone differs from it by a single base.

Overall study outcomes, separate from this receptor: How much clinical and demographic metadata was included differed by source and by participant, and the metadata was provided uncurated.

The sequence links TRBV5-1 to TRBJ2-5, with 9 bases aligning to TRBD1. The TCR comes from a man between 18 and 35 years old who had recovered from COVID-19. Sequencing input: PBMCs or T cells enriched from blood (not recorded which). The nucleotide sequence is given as TGCGCCAGCAGCTTTGGGACAGGGCGAGCGGGGCGGGAGACCCAGTACTTC. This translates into CASSFGTGRAGRETQYF.